These T cell receptor beta chains were read from a single sample in a study of blood T cell repertoires in COVID-19. Clones were sequenced by immunoSEQ multiplex PCR, and TCRdb holds only the in-frame ones, with some missing. The table includes under 350,000 clones, about nine tenths detected once. Input material: PBMCs or T cells enriched from blood (not recorded which). All receptors come from a woman aged 18-29 years who had recovered from COVID-19. The CDR3 runs from the conserved cysteine through the conserved F or W. The D gene is left open where the match is weak. Size is omitted from some rows. Given values are once, few, many or a class for expanded clones.

V,D,J,size,DNA,CDR3
TRBV4-1,NA,TRBJ1-4,NA,TGCGCCAGCAGCCCGGAAGGATTACGGGAGAATGAAAAACTGTTTTTT,CASSPEGLRENEKLFF
TRBV19,TRBD1,TRBJ1-5,NA,TGTGCCAGTAGTCCTTCGGGACAGGGGCGATATCAGCCCCAGCATTTT,CASSPSGQGRYQPQHF
TRBV19,NA,TRBJ1-1,NA,TGTGCCAGTAGTATATCCGGGAACACTGAAGCTTTCTTT,CASSISGNTEAFF
TRBV27,TRBD1,TRBJ2-5,NA,TGTGCCAGCAGTTTCGCCATTGGACAGGGTAGGGAGACCCAGTACTTC,CASSFAIGQGRETQYF
TRBV9,TRBD2,TRBJ2-3,once,TGTGCCAGCAGCGTAGTAGCGGGGGGGCCCCCAGATACGCAGTATTTT,CASSVVAGGPPDTQYF
TRBV21-1,NA,TRBJ2-5,NA,TGTGCCAGCAGGTTCGCTAGCCAAGGGGGGGTCGGGGAGACCCAGTACTTC,CASRFASQGGVGETQYF
TRBV9,TRBD1,TRBJ1-5,NA,TGTGCCAGCAGCGCGGGACAGGATAGCAATCAGCCCCAGCATTTT,CASSAGQDSNQPQHF
TRBV14,NA,TRBJ1-2,few,TGTGCCAGCAGCCAAGACTTAAGATTGTTTGGGTGGAGCTATGGCTACACCTTC,CASSQDLRLFGWSYGYTF
TRBV5-1,TRBD2,TRBJ2-7,NA,TGCGCCAGCAGCTTCGCCCCGGGACTAGCGGGAGGGCCGCCCTACGAGCAGTACTTC,CASSFAPGLAGGPPYEQYF
TRBV30,TRBD2,TRBJ2-3,NA,TGTGCCTGGAGCGCGGGAGGGCACCCAGATACGCAGTATTTT,CAWSAGGHPDTQYF
TRBV3-1/TRBV3-2,NA,TRBJ1-3,NA,TGTGCCAGCAGCCAAGAAGGGGCTGGAAACACCATATATTTT,CASSQEGAGNTIYF
TRBV11-2,TRBD2,TRBJ2-5,NA,TGTGCCAGCAGCTCGGGGGGGCTTCAAGAGACCCAGTACTTC,CASSSGGLQETQYF
TRBV5-1,TRBD2,TRBJ2-3,many,TGCGCCAGCAGCTTACTAGCGGGAGGGGTTCAGGGAGATACGCAGTATTTT,CASSLLAGGVQGDTQYF
TRBV4-1,NA,TRBJ2-2,NA,TGCGCCAGCAGCCAAGAGGCCTTGCCTTTTGGGGGGTGGCTGTTTTTT,CASSQEALPFGGWLFF
TRBV2,NA,TRBJ2-2,few,TGTGCCAGCACCGCAGGTGGCCGCCCCGGGGAGCTGTTTTTT,CASTAGGRPGELFF
TRBV15,TRBD2,TRBJ2-3,NA,TGTGCCACCAGCAGAGAGCGGGACTACCTCCGTGAGGATACGCAGTATTTT,CATSRERDYLREDTQYF
TRBV10-1,NA,TRBJ2-2,NA,TGCGCCAGCATGCGTTCGAACACCGGGGAGCTGTTTTTT,CASMRSNTGELFF
TRBV20-1,TRBD2,TRBJ2-1,NA,TGCAGTGCTAGTTTAGGACTAGCGGGAGGTATGGGTCGCGATGAGCAGTTCTTC,CSASLGLAGGMGRDEQFF
TRBV7-2,TRBD2,TRBJ2-5,NA,TGTGCCAGCAGCTTAGCGGGCGGGGGGGCGGAGACCCAGTACTTC,CASSLAGGGAETQYF
TRBV3-1/TRBV3-2,TRBD1,TRBJ2-7,NA,TGTGCCAGCAGCCAATCGACAAAGGGGGCCGGACCCTACGAGCAGTACTTC,CASSQSTKGAGPYEQYF
TRBV5-1,NA,TRBJ2-7,NA,TGCGCCAGCAGCTTGGGATTTGCGCTTAGCTCCTACGAGCAGTACTTC,CASSLGFALSSYEQYF
TRBV10-3,NA,TRBJ1-1,few,TGTGCCATCAGTGGAGAGATGAACACTGAAGCTTTCTTT,CAISGEMNTEAFF
TRBV5-1,NA,TRBJ2-2,NA,TGCGCCAGCAGCTTCACAGGGTCCGGGGAGCTGTTTTTT,CASSFTGSGELFF
TRBV4-2,TRBD1,TRBJ1-1,NA,TGTGCCAGCAGCGAAGGCCCAGGGGGTGCTAACGCTGAAGCTTTCTTT,CASSEGPGGANAEAFF
TRBV29-1,TRBD1,TRBJ1-1,NA,TGCAGCGTTGGCCTGACAGGGGCCGTCTATGACACTGAAGCTTTCTTT,CSVGLTGAVYDTEAFF